The source of this T cell receptor (beta chain) is a study of CD8+ T cells in alopecia areata. Germline lookup yields CDR1 SEHNR and CDR2 FQNEAQ (reference sequence). Trimming stripped 1 base from V and 9 bases from J, with 7 bases between. The CDR3 extends over 12 amino acids. It was cDNA, reverse transcribed from extracted RNA, that served as the sequencing template. Clones were read by immunoSEQ multiplex PCR, and TCRdb kept only the in-frame ones, dropping some. In the table there are 190,000 or so clones, under 60% of which are singletons. Regarding treatment: oral pan-JAK inhibitor, 5-10 mg twice daily. This clone appeared a few times. Within the sample, other DNA sequences also encode this same CDR3.

This specimen was CD8+ T cells sorted from blood, taken at week 24, from a patient treated with tofacitinib. The J gene is TRBJ1-5, the V gene TRBV7-9; D not certain. This receptor was taken from a human donor with alopecia areata. The CDR3 region is CASSLGGRPQHF. The DNA of the CDR3 is TGTGCCAGCAGCTTAGGCGGACGGCCCCAGCATTTT.